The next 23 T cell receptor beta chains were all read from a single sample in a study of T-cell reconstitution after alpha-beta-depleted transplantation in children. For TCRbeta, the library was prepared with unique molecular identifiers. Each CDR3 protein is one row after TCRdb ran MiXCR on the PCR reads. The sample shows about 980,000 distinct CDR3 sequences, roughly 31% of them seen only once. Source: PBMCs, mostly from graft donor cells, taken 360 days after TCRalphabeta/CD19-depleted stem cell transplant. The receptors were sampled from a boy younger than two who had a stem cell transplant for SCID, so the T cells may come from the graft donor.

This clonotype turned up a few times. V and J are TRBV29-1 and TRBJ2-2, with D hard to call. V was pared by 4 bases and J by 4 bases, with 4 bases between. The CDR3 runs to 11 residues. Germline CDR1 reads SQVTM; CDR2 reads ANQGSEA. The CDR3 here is CSVAVTGELFF. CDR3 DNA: TGCAGCGTTGCCGTCACCGGGGAGCTGTTTTTT.

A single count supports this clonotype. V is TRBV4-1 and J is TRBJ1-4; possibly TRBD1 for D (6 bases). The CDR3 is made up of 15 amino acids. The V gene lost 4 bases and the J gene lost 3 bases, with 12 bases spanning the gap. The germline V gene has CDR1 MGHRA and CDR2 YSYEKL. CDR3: CASSLPGHPNEKLFF. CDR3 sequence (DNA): TGCGCCAGCAGCCTTCCGGGACACCCTAATGAAAAACTGTTTTTT.

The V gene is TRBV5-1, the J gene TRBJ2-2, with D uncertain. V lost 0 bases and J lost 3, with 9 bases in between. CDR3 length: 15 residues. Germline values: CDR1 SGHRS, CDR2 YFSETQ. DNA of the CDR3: TGCGCCAGCAGCTTGGAGGGCGGACACACCGGGGAGCTGTTTTTT. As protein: CASSLEGGHTGELFF.

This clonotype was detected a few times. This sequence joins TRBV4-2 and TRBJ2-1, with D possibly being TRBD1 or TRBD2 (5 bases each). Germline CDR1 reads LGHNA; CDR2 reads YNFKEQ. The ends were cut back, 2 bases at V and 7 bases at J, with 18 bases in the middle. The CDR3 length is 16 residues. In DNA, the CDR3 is TGTGCCAGCAGCCAATTGCCGGGACCAAGGGATAATGAGCAGTTCTTC. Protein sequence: CASSQLPGPRDNEQFF.

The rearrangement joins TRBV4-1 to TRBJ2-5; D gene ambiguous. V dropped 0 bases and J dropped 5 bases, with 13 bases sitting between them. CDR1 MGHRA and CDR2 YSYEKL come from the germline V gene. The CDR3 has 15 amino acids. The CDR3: CASSQDKRTRETQYF. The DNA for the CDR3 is TGCGCCAGCAGCCAAGATAAGAGGACGAGGGAGACCCAGTACTTC.

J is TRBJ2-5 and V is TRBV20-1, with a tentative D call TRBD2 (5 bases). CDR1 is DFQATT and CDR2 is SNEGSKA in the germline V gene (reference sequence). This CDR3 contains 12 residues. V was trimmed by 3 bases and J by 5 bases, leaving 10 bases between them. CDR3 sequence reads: CSASLAGETQYF. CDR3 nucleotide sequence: TGCAGTGCTAGCTTGGCGGGTGAGACCCAGTACTTC.

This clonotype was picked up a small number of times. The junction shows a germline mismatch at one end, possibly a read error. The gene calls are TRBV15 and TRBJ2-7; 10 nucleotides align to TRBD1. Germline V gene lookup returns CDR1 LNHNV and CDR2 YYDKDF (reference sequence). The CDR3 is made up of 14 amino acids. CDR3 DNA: TGTGCCACCAGCGGAGACAGGGGGCCGTACGAGCAGTACTTC. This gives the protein CATSGDRGPYEQYF. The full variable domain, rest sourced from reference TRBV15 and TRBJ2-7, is DAMVIQNPRYQVTQFGKPVTLSCSQTLNHNVMYWYQQKSSQAPKLLFHYYDKDFNNEADTPDNFQSRRPNTSFCFLDIRSPGLGDTAMYLCATSGDRGPYEQYFGPGTRLTVT.

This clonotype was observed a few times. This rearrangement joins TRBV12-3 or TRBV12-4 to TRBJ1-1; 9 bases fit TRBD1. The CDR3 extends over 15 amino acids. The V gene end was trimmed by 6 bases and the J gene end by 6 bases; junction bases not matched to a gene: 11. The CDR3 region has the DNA TGTGCCAGCAGCCTGGACAGGGGCAGTTTGGCTGAAGCTTTCTTT. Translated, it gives CASSLDRGSLAEAFF.

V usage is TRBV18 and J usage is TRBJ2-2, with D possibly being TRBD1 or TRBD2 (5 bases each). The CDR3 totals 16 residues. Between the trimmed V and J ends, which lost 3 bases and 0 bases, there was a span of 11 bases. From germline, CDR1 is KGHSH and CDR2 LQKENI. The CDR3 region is CASSPSMGANTGELFF. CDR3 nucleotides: TGTGCCAGCTCACCCTCGATGGGGGCGAACACCGGGGAGCTGTTTTTT. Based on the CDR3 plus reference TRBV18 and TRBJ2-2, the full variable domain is NAGVMQNPRHLVRRRGQEARLRCSPMKGHSHVYWYRQLPEEGLKFMVYLQKENIIDESGMPKERFSAEFPKEGPSILRIQQVVRGDSAAYFCASSPSMGANTGELFFGEGSRLTVL.

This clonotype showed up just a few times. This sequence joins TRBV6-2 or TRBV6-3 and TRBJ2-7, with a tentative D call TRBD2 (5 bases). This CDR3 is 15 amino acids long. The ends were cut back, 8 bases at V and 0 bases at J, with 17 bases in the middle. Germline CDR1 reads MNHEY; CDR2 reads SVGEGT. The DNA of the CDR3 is TGTGCCAGCGGACTTCCCCAAGGTTTCTCCTACGAGCAGTACTTC. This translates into CASGLPQGFSYEQYF.

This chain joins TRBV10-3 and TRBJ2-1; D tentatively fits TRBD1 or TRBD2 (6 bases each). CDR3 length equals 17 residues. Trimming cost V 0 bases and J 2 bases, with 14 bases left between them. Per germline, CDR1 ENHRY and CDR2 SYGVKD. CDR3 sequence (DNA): TGTGCCATCAGTGAGTCTCTGGGGGGCCTAACCTACAATGAGCAGTTCTTC. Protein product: CAISESLGGLTYNEQFF.

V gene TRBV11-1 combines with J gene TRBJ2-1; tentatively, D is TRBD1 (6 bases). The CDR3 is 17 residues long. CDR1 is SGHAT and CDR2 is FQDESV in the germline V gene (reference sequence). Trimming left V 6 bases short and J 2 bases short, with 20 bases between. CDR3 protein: CASRYLSPDRPYNEQFF. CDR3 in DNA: TGTGCCAGCAGATACCTCTCCCCGGACAGACCCTACAATGAGCAGTTCTTC.

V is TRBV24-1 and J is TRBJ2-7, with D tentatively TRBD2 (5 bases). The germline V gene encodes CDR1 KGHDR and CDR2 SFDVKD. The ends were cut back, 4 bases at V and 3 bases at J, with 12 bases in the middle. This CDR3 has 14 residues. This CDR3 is CATSDSGRIYEQYF. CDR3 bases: TGTGCCACCAGTGACTCGGGAAGGATCTACGAGCAGTACTTC.

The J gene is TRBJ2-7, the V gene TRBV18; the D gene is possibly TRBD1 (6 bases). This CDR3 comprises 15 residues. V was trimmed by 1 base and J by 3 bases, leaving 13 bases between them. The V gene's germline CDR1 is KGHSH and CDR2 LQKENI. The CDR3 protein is CASSPRRDTYYEQYF. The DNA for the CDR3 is TGTGCCAGCTCACCACGCCGGGACACGTACTACGAGCAGTACTTC.

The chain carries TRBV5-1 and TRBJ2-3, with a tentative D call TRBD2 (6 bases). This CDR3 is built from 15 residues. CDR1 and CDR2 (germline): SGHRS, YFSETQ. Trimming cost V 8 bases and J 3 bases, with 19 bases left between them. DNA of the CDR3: TGCGCCAGTAACCCCGACGCGGGGAGGACAGATACGCAGTATTTT. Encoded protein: CASNPDAGRTDTQYF.

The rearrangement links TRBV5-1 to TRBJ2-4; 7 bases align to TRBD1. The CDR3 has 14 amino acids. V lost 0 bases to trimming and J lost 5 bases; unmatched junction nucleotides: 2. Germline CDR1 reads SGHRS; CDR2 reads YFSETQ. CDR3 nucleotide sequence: TGCGCCAGCAGCTTGGGGGACAGCCAAAACATTCAGTACTTC. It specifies CASSLGDSQNIQYF.

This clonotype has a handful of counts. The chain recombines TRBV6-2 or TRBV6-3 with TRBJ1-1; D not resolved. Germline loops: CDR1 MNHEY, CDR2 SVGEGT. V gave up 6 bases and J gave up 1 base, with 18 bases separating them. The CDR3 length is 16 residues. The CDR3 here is CASRDWPGERNTEAFF. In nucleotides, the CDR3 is TGTGCCAGCAGAGACTGGCCCGGAGAAAGGAACACTGAAGCTTTCTTT.

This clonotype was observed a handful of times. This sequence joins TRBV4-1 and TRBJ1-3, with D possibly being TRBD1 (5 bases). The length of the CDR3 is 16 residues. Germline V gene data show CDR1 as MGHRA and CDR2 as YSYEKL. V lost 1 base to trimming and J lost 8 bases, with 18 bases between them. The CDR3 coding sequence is TGCGCCAGCAGCCAAGCCCCGGGACTAACTGGTTACACCATATATTTT. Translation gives CASSQAPGLTGYTIYF.

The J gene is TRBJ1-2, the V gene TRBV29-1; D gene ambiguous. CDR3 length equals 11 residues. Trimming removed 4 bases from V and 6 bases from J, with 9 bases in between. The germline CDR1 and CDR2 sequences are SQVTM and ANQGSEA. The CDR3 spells CSVGGIDGYTF. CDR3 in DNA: TGCAGCGTTGGAGGGATCGATGGCTACACCTTC.

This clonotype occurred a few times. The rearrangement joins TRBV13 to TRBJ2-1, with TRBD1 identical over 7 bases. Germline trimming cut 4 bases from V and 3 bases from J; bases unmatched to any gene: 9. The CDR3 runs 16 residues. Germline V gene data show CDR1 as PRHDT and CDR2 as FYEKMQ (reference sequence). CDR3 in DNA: TGTGCCAGCAGCTCCGAGACAGGGACGCTCTACAATGAGCAGTTCTTC. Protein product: CASSSETGTLYNEQFF. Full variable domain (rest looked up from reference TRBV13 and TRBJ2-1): AAGVIQSPRHLIKEKRETATLKCYPIPRHDTVYWYQQGPGQDPQFLISFYEKMQSDKGSIPDRFSAQQFSDYHSELNMSSLELGDSALYFCASSSETGTLYNEQFFGPGTRLTVL.

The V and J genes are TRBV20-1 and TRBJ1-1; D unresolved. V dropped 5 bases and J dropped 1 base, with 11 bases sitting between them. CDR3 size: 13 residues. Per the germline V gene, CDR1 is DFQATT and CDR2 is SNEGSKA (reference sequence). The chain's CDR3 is CSAGFSSNTEAFF. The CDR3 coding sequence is TGCAGTGCTGGGTTTTCGTCGAACACTGAAGCTTTCTTT.

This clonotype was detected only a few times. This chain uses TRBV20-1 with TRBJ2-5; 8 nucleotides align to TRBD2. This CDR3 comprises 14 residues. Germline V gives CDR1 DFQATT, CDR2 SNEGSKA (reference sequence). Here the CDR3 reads CSAPLRGAQETQYF. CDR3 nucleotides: TGCAGCGCCCCCCTGCGGGGGGCCCAAGAGACCCAGTACTTC.

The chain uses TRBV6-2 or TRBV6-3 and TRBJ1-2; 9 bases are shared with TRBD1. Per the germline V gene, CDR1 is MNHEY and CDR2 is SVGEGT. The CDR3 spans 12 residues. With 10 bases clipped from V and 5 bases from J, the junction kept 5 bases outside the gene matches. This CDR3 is CATRTGEYGYTF. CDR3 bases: TGTGCCACCAGGACAGGGGAATATGGCTACACCTTC.